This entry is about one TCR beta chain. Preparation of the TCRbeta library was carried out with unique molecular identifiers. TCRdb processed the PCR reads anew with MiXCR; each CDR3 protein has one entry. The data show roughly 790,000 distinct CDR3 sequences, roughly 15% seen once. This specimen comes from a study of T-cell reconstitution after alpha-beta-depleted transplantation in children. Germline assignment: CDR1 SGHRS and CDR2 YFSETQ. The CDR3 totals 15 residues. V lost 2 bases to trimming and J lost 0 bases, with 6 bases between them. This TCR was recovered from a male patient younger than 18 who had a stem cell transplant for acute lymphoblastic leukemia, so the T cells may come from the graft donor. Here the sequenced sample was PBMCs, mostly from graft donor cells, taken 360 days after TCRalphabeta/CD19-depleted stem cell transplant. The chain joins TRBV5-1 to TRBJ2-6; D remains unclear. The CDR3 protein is CASSFVTSGANVLTF. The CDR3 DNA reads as TGCGCCAGCAGCTTCGTGACCTCTGGGGCCAACGTCCTGACTTTC.